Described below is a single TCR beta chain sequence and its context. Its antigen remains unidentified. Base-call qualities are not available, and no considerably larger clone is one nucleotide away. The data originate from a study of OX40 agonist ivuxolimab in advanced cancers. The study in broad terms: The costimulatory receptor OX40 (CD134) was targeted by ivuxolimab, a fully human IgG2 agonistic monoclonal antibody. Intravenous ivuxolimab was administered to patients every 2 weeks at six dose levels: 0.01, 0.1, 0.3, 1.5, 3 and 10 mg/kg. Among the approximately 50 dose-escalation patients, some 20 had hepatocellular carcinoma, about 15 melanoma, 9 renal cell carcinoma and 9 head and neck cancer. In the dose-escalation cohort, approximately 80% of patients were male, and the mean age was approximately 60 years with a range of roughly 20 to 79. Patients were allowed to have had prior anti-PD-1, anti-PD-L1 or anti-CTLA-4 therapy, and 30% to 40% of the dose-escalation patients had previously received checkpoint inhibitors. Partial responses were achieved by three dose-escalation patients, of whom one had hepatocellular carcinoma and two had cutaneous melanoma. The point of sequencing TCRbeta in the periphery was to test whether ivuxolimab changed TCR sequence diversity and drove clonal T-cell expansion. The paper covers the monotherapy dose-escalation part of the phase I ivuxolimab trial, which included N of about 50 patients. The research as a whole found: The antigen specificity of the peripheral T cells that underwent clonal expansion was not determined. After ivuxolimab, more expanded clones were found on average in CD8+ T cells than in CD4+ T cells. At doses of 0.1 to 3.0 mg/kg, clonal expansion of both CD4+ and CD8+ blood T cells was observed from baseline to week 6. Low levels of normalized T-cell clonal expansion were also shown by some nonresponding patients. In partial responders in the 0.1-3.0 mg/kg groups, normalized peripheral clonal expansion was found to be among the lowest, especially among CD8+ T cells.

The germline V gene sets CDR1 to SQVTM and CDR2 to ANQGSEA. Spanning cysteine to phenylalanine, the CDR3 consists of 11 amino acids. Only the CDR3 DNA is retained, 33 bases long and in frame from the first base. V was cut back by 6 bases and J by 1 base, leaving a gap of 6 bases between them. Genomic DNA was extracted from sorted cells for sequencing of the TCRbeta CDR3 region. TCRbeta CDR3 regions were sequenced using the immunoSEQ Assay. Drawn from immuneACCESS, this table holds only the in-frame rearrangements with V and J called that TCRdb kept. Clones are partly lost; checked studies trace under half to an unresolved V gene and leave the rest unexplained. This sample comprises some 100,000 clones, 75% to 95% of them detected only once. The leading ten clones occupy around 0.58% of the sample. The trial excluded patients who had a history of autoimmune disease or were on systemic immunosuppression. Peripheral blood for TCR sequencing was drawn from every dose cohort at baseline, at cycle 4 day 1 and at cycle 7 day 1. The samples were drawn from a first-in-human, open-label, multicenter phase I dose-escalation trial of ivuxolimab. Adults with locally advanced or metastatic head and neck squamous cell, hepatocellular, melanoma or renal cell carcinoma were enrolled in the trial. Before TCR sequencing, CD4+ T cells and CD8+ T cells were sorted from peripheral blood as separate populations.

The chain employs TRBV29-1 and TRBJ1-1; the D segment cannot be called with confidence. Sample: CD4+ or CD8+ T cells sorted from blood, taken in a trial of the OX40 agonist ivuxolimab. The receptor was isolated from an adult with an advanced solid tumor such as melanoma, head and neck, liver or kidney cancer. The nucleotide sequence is TGCAGCGTCCTACGGAACACTGAAGCTTTCTTT. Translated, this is CSVLRNTEAFF.